This T cell receptor (beta chain) was captured in a study of OX40 agonist ivuxolimab in advanced cancers. Context from the whole study: Ivuxolimab was a fully human IgG2 agonistic monoclonal antibody targeting the costimulatory receptor OX40 (CD134). Intravenous ivuxolimab was administered to patients every 2 weeks at six dose levels: 0.01, 0.1, 0.3, 1.5, 3 and 10 mg/kg. Of the roughly 50 dose-escalation patients, hepatocellular carcinoma was present in 19, melanoma in roughly 15, renal cell carcinoma in 9 and head and neck cancer in 9. In the dose-escalation cohort, 82.7% of patients were male, and the mean age was roughly 60 years, with a range of about 23 to 80. Patients were allowed to have had prior anti-PD-1, anti-PD-L1 or anti-CTLA-4 therapy, and around 40% of the dose-escalation patients had previously received checkpoint inhibitors. Partial responses occurred in three dose-escalation patients, of whom one had hepatocellular carcinoma and two had cutaneous melanoma. The point of sequencing TCRbeta in the periphery was to test whether ivuxolimab changed TCR sequence diversity and drove clonal T-cell expansion. The monotherapy dose-escalation portion (N ≈ 52 patients) of the phase I ivuxolimab trial is reported in the paper. Summary of the overall study and its limitations: At doses of 0.1 to 3.0 mg/kg, clonal expansion of both CD4+ and CD8+ T cells in blood was seen between baseline and week 6. Low levels of normalized T-cell clonal expansion were also seen in some patients who did not respond. In the 0.1-3.0 mg/kg groups, partial responders were among the patients with the lowest normalized peripheral clonal expansion, particularly in CD8+ T cells. Antigen specificity was not determined for the clonally expanded peripheral T cells. After ivuxolimab, expanded clones were on average more numerous among CD8+ T cells than among CD4+ T cells.

V and J lose 4 bases and 0 bases, and a span of 17 bases separates them. CDR1 and CDR2 were assigned from the germline V gene as MNHNS and SASEGT. The CDR3 runs 17 residues from the cysteine to the phenylalanine. CDR3 DNA only is kept here, 51 bases in frame from base 1. Concerning this clone: Its antigen remains unidentified. Per-nucleotide qualities are absent, and no much larger clonotype sits a single base away.

To sequence the TCRbeta CDR3 region, genomic DNA was isolated from the sorted cells. The immunoSEQ Assay was used for sequencing of TCRbeta CDR3 regions. TCRdb provides this immuneACCESS table in a form limited to in-frame rearrangements. Some clones are lacking; in checked studies, under half of them reflect an unresolved V gene, and why the rest are absent is not known. The sample records about 78,000 clones, approximately 90% of which are singletons. About 2.8% of the sample is held by the ten biggest clonotypes. The trial excluded patients who had a history of autoimmune disease or were on systemic immunosuppression. In every dose cohort, peripheral blood was drawn for TCR sequencing at baseline, cycle 4 day 1, and cycle 7 day 1. Samples were obtained from an open-label, multicenter, first-in-human phase I dose-escalation trial of ivuxolimab. Adults with locally advanced or metastatic melanoma, renal cell, hepatocellular, or head and neck squamous cell carcinoma were enrolled in the trial. Before TCR sequencing, CD4+ T cells and CD8+ T cells were sorted from peripheral blood as separate populations.

This TCR derives from an adult with an advanced solid tumor such as melanoma, head and neck, liver or kidney cancer. The input for sequencing was CD4+ or CD8+ T cells sorted from blood, taken in a trial of the OX40 agonist ivuxolimab. Here the chain combines TRBV6-1 and TRBJ2-3; possibly the D gene is TRBD1, per 6 matching bases. In nucleotides, the sequence is TGTGCCAGCAGTGCAATCAAGGGACAAATTAGCACAGATACGCAGTATTTT. Its coded protein is CASSAIKGQISTDTQYF.